This T cell receptor (beta chain) was found in a study of PD-1 blockade in classical Hodgkin lymphoma. Study as a whole: Once every 2 weeks, patients received intravenous nivolumab at 3 mg/kg. Study-wide points: Prior to therapy, complete responders displayed diversity much like that of newly diagnosed patients. By C4D1, CD4+ diversity increased significantly, especially in complete responders.

Each patient relapsed following autologous stem cell transplantation, and prior brentuximab vedotin exposure differed. Profiling relied on immunoSEQ multiplex PCR, and the TCRdb table lists in-frame clones only, not all of them. The sample holds more than 15,000 clones, about 66% seen once. This clone was recorded a few times. Its specificity is unknown. The CDR3 loop spans 16 amino acids. V shed 2 bases, J shed 4 bases, and the junction held 9 bases outside the gene matches. Germline values: CDR1 SGHKS, CDR2 YYEKEE (reference sequence). The sequence was obtained from a human donor with classical Hodgkin lymphoma. This specimen consisted of peripheral blood mononuclear cells (PBMCs), obtained before the second cycle of nivolumab. The chain is built from TRBV5-5 and TRBJ2-1; TRBD1 matches at 7 bases. Here the CDR3 reads CASSLPIGRGYNEQFF. In DNA, the CDR3 is TGTGCCAGCAGCTTACCAATAGGCAGGGGGTACAATGAGCAGTTCTTC.